This TCR beta chain emerged from a study of identical twins. Overall study findings and caveats: Among out-of-frame alpha sequences shared by twins, low generation probability occurred in excess. While abundant cord blood beta clonotypes carried fewer insertions, memory repertoires showed no such pattern.

Germline lookup yields CDR1 MNHEY and CDR2 SMNVEV (reference sequence). V was trimmed by 5 bases and J by 2 bases, leaving 16 bases between them. This CDR3 is 15 amino acids long. In its sample, this clonotype was seen a few times. Its antigen remains unknown. Via MiXCR, TCRdb re-called the 5' RACE reads, giving one row per CDR3 protein. Of a few hundred thousand distinct CDR3 sequences listed, under 20% are singletons. The TCR sequence derives from a man aged 50 to 60 in good health. Sequences were obtained from naive T cells sorted from blood. This rearrangement joins TRBV27 to TRBJ2-7; D may be TRBD1 (6 bases). CDR3 bases: TGTGCCAGCAGTCATCGACAGGTTGCGACCTACGAGCAGTACTTC. Encoded protein: CASSHRQVATYEQYF.